Reported below is one TCR beta chain. Its antigen is still unknown. This entry comes from a study of shared clonotypes between healthy human individuals. Study observations and caveats: The sharing of 5% to 5.5% of naive CD4 clonotypes was seen across several donors. Larger richness was generally estimated for naive than memory subsets.

Terminally differentiated effector memory CD45RA+ cells were left out of the naive CD8 fraction, which was CD45RO-negative and positively selected for CCR7. V lost 7 bases and J 4 bases, leaving 13 bases between the germline ends. The germline V gene encodes CDR1 LNHDA and CDR2 SQIVND (reference sequence). CDR3 length: 14 amino acids. Researchers ran the assay at a deep level. TCRdb's table, derived via immunoSEQ multiplex PCR, lists solely in-frame clones and lacks some. In the table there are some 2,000,000 clones, about 95% of which are singletons. Sequencing used naive CD8+ T cells sorted from blood. V gene TRBV19 combines with J gene TRBJ2-2, with a tentative D call TRBD1 (6 bases). The TCR was taken from a man aged 18 to 35 in good health. The CDR3 reads CASKAGALTGELFF. CDR3 bases: TGTGCCAGTAAAGCAGGGGCCCTCACCGGGGAGCTGTTTTTT. Variable domain in full (rest from reference TRBV19 and TRBJ2-2): DGGITQSPKYLFRKEGQNVTLSCEQNLNHDAMYWYRQDPGQGLRLIYYSQIVNDFQKGDIAEGYSVSREKKESFPLTVTSAQKNPTAFYLCASKAGALTGELFFGEGSRLTVL.